This entry lists 4 T cell receptor beta chains sequenced from one sample in a study of T cells in Graves' hyperthyroidism and ophthalmopathy. There were TCR beta CDR3 regions amplified from RNA transcripts. The TCR CDR3 was amplified in a first-round RT-PCR using the HTBI primer set. In TCRdb, the multiplex PCR reads were re-called with MiXCR into one record per CDR3 protein. The sample records about 420,000 distinct CDR3 sequences, roughly an eighth being singletons. Sequenced material: blood. The receptors come from a woman aged 18-29 years with Graves' hyperthyroidism.

This clonotype occurred a few times. The chain is built from TRBV20-1 and TRBJ2-3; D unclear. This CDR3 contains 14 residues. The V gene lost 2 bases and the J gene lost 5 bases, with 14 bases spanning the gap. Germline CDR1 DFQATT, CDR2 SNEGSKA (reference sequence). For the CDR3, the DNA is TGCAGTGCTAGACAGCCTTTCGAGATAGATACGCAGTATTTT. Its translation: CSARQPFEIDTQYF.

The rearrangement uses TRBV27 and TRBJ2-7; D remains unclear. Germline values: CDR1 MNHEY, CDR2 SMNVEV (reference sequence). Deletions cut 1 base from V and 0 bases from J, with 10 bases between. The CDR3 length is 15 residues. The chain's CDR3 is CASSLLVSPSYEQYF. The CDR3, as DNA: TGTGCCAGCAGTTTATTGGTCAGCCCCTCCTACGAGCAGTACTTC.

The sample holds a few counts of this clonotype. This CDR3 is CASSFSQALGELFF. CDR3 nucleotide sequence: TGTGCCAGCAGTTTTTCTCAGGCCTTGGGGGAGCTGTTTTTT. The chain is built from TRBV28 and TRBJ2-2; no definite D call. Deletions cut 3 bases from V and 8 bases from J, with 13 bases between. The germline gives CDR1 MDHEN, CDR2 SYDVKM. The CDR3 spans 14 residues.

This clonotype has only a few counts. This CDR3 reads CASRRTSDFYNEQFF. The CDR3 nucleotides read TGTGCCAGCAGGAGGACTAGTGATTTTTACAATGAGCAGTTCTTC. The rearrangement links TRBV6-1 to TRBJ2-1; 7 bases are shared with TRBD2. Germline CDR1 and CDR2: MNHNS and SASEGT. This CDR3 contains 15 residues. V lost 6 bases to trimming and J lost 4 bases; unmatched junction nucleotides: 9.